Listed below are T cell receptor beta chains from one sample, sequenced in a study of cytomegalovirus exposure and HLA in healthy donors. Clones were sequenced by immunoSEQ multiplex PCR, and TCRdb holds only the in-frame ones, with some missing. Here the sample spans fewer than 200,000 clones, 82% being singletons. The sequenced sample was PBMCs. Every receptor here comes from a girl aged 2-10 years in good health and CMV-seropositive. Both conserved end residues are part of each CDR3. A D gene is named only where the DNA matches it firmly. Clone size appears in some rows only: once, few, many, or a class for an expanded clone.

V gene,J gene,clone size,D gene,CDR3 DNA,CDR3 protein
TRBV10-3,TRBJ2-7,-,TRBD2,TGTGCCATCTACCTCCCTAGCGGATTATCCTACGAGCAGTACTTC,CAIYLPSGLSYEQYF
TRBV6-1,TRBJ2-1,few,TRBD1,TGTGCCAGCAGTGAAGCCGATCCGCGATTCCCCCCACAGGGGGCTAAGGTGCAGTTCTTC,CASSEADPRFPPQGAKVQFF
TRBV27,TRBJ1-2,-,-,TGTGCCAGCACAGGGGTCTACACCTTC,CASTGVYTF
TRBV7-8,TRBJ2-1,-,-,TGTGCCAGCAGCTTAGTCGGTGAGCAGTTCTTC,CASSLVGEQFF
TRBV10-1,TRBJ1-6,-,-,TGCGCCAGCAGTGTCCCCGATCCCCCAGGGGCCCTACCCTTGGTTAATTCACCCCTCCACTTT,CASSVPDPPGALPLVNSPLHF
TRBV15,TRBJ2-1,-,TRBD2,TGTGCCACCAGCCCCCGGATGGCGGGGGATGAGCAGTTCTTC,CATSPRMAGDEQFF
TRBV10-1,TRBJ2-7,-,-,TGCGCCAGCAGTGGGTTCAGGGGCTACGAGCAGTACTTC,CASSGFRGYEQYF
TRBV30,TRBJ2-5,-,TRBD2,TGTGCCTGGAGTTATGGACTAGCGGGAGTTCAAGAGACCCAGTACTTC,CAWSYGLAGVQETQYF
TRBV6-1,TRBJ1-1,once,-,TGTGCCAGCAGGACAAACACTGAAGCTTTCTTT,CASRTNTEAFF
TRBV29-1,TRBJ1-1,once,TRBD1,TGCAGCGTTAGGACAGGGAACACTGAAGCTTTCTTT,CSVRTGNTEAFF
TRBV18,TRBJ1-2,-,-,TGTGCCAGCTCACCCCAACAGGGACCAGACTATGGCTACACCTTC,CASSPQQGPDYGYTF
TRBV2,TRBJ1-5,few,TRBD1,TGTGCCAGCAACGGACAGGGCCAGAGGGAGCCCCAGCATTTT,CASNGQGQREPQHF
TRBV4-1,TRBJ2-3,-,TRBD2,TGCGCCAGCAGCTTCAGAGGGCGGGAGGGTGGTACAGATACGCAGTATTTT,CASSFRGREGGTDTQYF
TRBV5-5,TRBJ2-3,-,TRBD1,TGTGCCAGCGCCTTCAAGGCACAGGGGGCCGCAGATACGCAGTATTTT,CASAFKAQGAADTQYF
TRBV27,TRBJ1-2,-,-,TGTGCCAGCAGCAACGGGCCCGAGGGGGACGGAGGCTACACCTTC,CASSNGPEGDGGYTF
TRBV6-1,TRBJ1-4,-,-,TGTGCCAGCAGTGAGGACAAAATTAATGAAAAACTGTTTTTT,CASSEDKINEKLFF
TRBV5-1,TRBJ2-1,-,-,TGCGCCAGCAGCCCGGAGGGCACAACTTACAATGAGCAGTTCTTC,CASSPEGTTYNEQFF
TRBV7-3,TRBJ2-1,-,TRBD2,TGTGCCAGCAGTCGATCTAGCGGGAGTCTCAATGAGCAGTTCTTC,CASSRSSGSLNEQFF
TRBV30,TRBJ2-3,-,TRBD2,TGTGCCTGGAGTGTGGAACTAGCGGGAATCACAGATACGCAGTATTTT,CAWSVELAGITDTQYF
TRBV7-9,TRBJ2-7,-,-,TGTGCCAGCAGCTTAGCGGGGACTCCTAGCTCCTACGAGCAGTACTTC,CASSLAGTPSSYEQYF
TRBV7-3,TRBJ2-6,-,TRBD2,TGTGCCAGCAGCTTCTCTCCGACTAGCGGGATGTCTGGGGCCAACGTCCTGACTTTC,CASSFSPTSGMSGANVLTF
TRBV28,TRBJ1-5,-,-,TGTGCCAGCAGCCAGATCAATCAGCCCCAGCATTTT,CASSQINQPQHF
TRBV30,TRBJ2-1,-,TRBD2,TGTGCCTGGACCCCAGCGGGGCGCCTCTACAATGAGCAGTTCTTC,CAWTPAGRLYNEQFF
TRBV30,TRBJ2-1,-,TRBD2,TGTGCCTGGTCCGGGACTAGCGGGAGGAATGAGCAGTTCTTC,CAWSGTSGRNEQFF
TRBV5-1,TRBJ1-1,few,-,TGCGCCAGCAGCCCGGCCGGACAGACGAACACTGAAGCTTTCTTT,CASSPAGQTNTEAFF
TRBV6-1,TRBJ2-7,-,TRBD1,TGTGCCAGCAGTGAAAAGACAGGGGGTTCCTACGAGCAGTACTTC,CASSEKTGGSYEQYF
TRBV6-8,TRBJ2-1,-,-,TGTGCCAGCAGGGCCGTGACAGCCGCCTACAATGAGCAGTTCTTC,CASRAVTAAYNEQFF
TRBV6-5,TRBJ2-5,-,TRBD1,TGTGCCAGCAGAGAGACAGGGAAAGAGACCCAGTACTTC,CASRETGKETQYF
TRBV5-7,TRBJ2-1,-,TRBD2,TGTGCCAGCAGCTTCGCTAGCGGGAGCCCCTTTAACTACAATGAGCAGTTCTTC,CASSFASGSPFNYNEQFF
TRBV30,TRBJ1-3,-,-,TGTGCCTGGAGTTTGGGCGCCGGAGGAAACACCATATATTTT,CAWSLGAGGNTIYF
TRBV12-2,TRBJ2-2,once,-,TGTGCAAGTCGCTTAGTTTGGCTGACCGGGGAGCTGTTTTTT,CASRLVWLTGELFF
TRBV5-6,TRBJ2-1,-,-,TGTGCCAGCAGCTTGGGATCGGGGGATAAATACAATGAGCAGTTCTTC,CASSLGSGDKYNEQFF
TRBV5-8,TRBJ1-2,-,TRBD1,TGTGCCAGCAGCGCGAAACAGGGGAATGGCTACACCTTC,CASSAKQGNGYTF
TRBV6-1,TRBJ2-2,once,TRBD2,TGTGCCAGCAGTGAATGGGAGGGTGGGACCGGGGAGCTGTTTTTT,CASSEWEGGTGELFF
TRBV7-9,TRBJ1-5,-,TRBD1,TGTGCCAGCAGCTTGACAGGGGATCAGCCCCAGCATTTT,CASSLTGDQPQHF
TRBV7-9,TRBJ2-2,-,TRBD1,TGTTCCAGCAGCTTAGGTTCGCGGGGACAGGTCGCGAACACCGGGGAGCTGTTTTTT,CSSSLGSRGQVANTGELFF
TRBV19,TRBJ2-3,-,TRBD2,TGTGCCAGTAGTATCCTTAGCGGGAGGGCCGCAGATACGCAGTATTTT,CASSILSGRAADTQYF
TRBV4-2,TRBJ2-7,-,-,TGTGCCAGCAGCCTAAGTCTGGGGACTGCTACCTACGAGCAGTACTTC,CASSLSLGTATYEQYF
TRBV6-1,TRBJ1-5,-,TRBD1,TGTGCCAGCAGTGTCGACAGGGGGCAGGGCAATCAGCCCCAGCATTTT,CASSVDRGQGNQPQHF
TRBV10-3,TRBJ2-1,-,-,TGTGCCATCAGTGAGTTCCCTTGGGCGAGCTCCTACAATGAGCAGTTCTTC,CAISEFPWASSYNEQFF
TRBV27,TRBJ2-7,-,TRBD2,TGTGCCAGCAGCGGCACTAGCGGACCTTACGAGCAGTACTTC,CASSGTSGPYEQYF
TRBV30,TRBJ1-5,-,TRBD1,TGTGCCTGGAACGGACAGGGGAATCAGCCCCAGCATTTT,CAWNGQGNQPQHF
TRBV30,TRBJ1-2,-,-,TGTGCCTGGGATCCCCGCAGGGCCGACTATGGCTACACCTTC,CAWDPRRADYGYTF
TRBV2,TRBJ2-5,-,-,TGTGCCAGCACCAAAGGGGAAATCCAAGAGACCCAGTACTTC,CASTKGEIQETQYF
TRBV4-1,TRBJ2-3,few,-,TGCGCCAGCAGCCAACTCGGCACAGATACGCAGTATTTT,CASSQLGTDTQYF